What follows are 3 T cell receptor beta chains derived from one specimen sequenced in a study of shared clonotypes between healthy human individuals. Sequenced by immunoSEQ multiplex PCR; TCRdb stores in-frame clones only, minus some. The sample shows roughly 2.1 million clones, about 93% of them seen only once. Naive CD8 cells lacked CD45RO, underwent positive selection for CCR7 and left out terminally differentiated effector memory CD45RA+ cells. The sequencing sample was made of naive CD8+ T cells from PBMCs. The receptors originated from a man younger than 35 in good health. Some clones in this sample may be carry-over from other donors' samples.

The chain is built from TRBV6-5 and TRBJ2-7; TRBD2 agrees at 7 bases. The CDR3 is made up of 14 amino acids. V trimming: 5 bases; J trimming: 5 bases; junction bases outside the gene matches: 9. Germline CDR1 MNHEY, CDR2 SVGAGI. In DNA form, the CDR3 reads TGTGCCAGCAGTCGCGGGGCGGGGGACGACGAGCAGTACTTC. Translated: CASSRGAGDDEQYF.

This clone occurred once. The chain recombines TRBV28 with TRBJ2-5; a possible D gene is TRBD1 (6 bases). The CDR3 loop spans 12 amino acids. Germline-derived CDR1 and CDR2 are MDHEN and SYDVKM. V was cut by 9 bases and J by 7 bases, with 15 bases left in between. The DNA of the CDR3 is TGTGCCAGGGACAGTGGGATCGGGACCCAGTACTTC. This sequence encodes CARDSGIGTQYF.

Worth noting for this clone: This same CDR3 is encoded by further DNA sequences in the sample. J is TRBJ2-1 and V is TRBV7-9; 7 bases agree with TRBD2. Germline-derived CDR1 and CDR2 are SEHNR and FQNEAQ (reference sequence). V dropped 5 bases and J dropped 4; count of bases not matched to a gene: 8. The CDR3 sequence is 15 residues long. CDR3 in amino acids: CASSPRGGSYNEQFF. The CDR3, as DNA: TGTGCCAGCAGCCCCCGTGGCGGGAGTTACAATGAGCAGTTCTTC. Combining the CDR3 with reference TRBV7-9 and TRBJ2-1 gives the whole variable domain DTGVSQNPRHKITKRGQNVTFRCDPISEHNRLYWYRQTLGQGPEFLTYFQNEAQLEKSRLLSDRFSAERPKGSFSTLEIQRTEQGDSAMYLCASSPRGGSYNEQFFGPGTRLTVL.